This T cell receptor (beta chain) was recovered during a study of radiation and T cells in renal cell carcinoma. Regarding the study as a whole: Top tumor clonotypes rose in blood 2 weeks post-radiation, then contracted. Pretreatment tumor biopsies were lacking, so baseline clonotypes are unknown.

CDR1 is LNHDA and CDR2 is SQIVND in the germline V gene (reference sequence). CDR3 size: 15 residues. The V segment lost 5 bases and the J segment 0 bases; nucleotides outside the gene matches: 4. TCRdb keeps only in-frame clones here, not all; method: immunoSEQ multiplex PCR. The table has tens of thousands of clones, 75% to 85% seen once. With respect to this clone: No antigen is known for it.

As for time point: blood 2 weeks post-SBRT. Sample treatment: 15 Gy SBRT to primary tumor, nephrectomy 4 weeks later. Blood was sampled at baseline, 2 weeks and 4 weeks after SBRT. The patient's renal cell carcinoma had clear cell pathology. The specimen was blood, collected from a patient whose treatment included radiotherapy and nephrectomy. This clonotype originated in a woman in her 70s with renal cell carcinoma. The V and J genes are TRBV19 and TRBJ1-1, with 9 bases fitting TRBD1. The chain's CDR3 is CASSLGTGLNTEAFF. The CDR3 region has the DNA TGTGCCAGTAGTCTCGGGACAGGGTTGAACACTGAAGCTTTCTTT.